These T cell receptor beta chains were read from a single sample in a study of blood T cell repertoires in COVID-19. The protocol was immunoSEQ multiplex PCR, while the TCRdb copy is restricted to in-frame clones and leaves out a portion. This sample yields some 200,000 clones, of which nearly 80% are seen a single time; about 28% belongs to the top ten. Sequencing used peripheral blood. The receptors originated from a woman between 65 and 79 years old with acute or convalescent COVID-19. CDR3s include the opening cysteine and the closing phenylalanine or tryptophan. Only part of the rows carry a size: once, few, many, or a class if the clone is expanded.

clone_size j_call v_call cdr3_aa
- TRBJ2-1 TRBV9 CASSLESGLSIDEQFF
- TRBJ2-7 TRBV5-6 CASSDRDRLRHEQYF
- TRBJ2-1 TRBV5-1 CASNKNSGTGTYNEQFF
- TRBJ1-1 TRBV19 CASSGTRNTEAFF
many TRBJ2-7 TRBV30 CAWSNGQGYEQYF
- TRBJ1-2 TRBV10-3 CAILDRRNYGYTF
few TRBJ2-7 TRBV5-1 CASSLGDSGVTYEQYF
- TRBJ2-5 TRBV10-2 CASKRVEEETQYF
- TRBJ1-1 TRBV5-1 CASSFGTGDTEAFF
- TRBJ2-3 TRBV27 CASSRGMGTDTQYF
- TRBJ1-4 TRBV5-8 CASSFRGGGTTNEKLFF
once TRBJ1-1 TRBV6-1 CASSEQGENTEAFF
once TRBJ1-4 TRBV6-5 CASSYGRGASNEKLFF
- TRBJ2-3 TRBV29-1 CSAREGTGTDTQYF
few TRBJ1-2 TRBV2 CASSVEGDYGYTF
- TRBJ2-5 TRBV5-8 CASSSGQGIQETQYF
- TRBJ1-2 TRBV6-1 CASSELGDRGLKFYGYTF
few TRBJ1-3 TRBV5-1 CASSLSGRVFAGNTIYF
- TRBJ2-1 TRBV24-1 CATSDYPSGGANNEQFF
- TRBJ2-7 TRBV2 CASSISGNYEQYF